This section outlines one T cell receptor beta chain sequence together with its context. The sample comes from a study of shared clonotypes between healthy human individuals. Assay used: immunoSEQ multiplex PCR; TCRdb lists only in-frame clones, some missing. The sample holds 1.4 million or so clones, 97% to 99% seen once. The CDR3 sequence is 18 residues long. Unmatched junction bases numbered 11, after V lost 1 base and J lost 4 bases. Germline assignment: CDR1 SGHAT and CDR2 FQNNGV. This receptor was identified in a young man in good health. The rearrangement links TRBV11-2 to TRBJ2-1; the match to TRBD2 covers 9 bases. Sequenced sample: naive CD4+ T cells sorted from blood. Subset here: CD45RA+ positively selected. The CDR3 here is CASSLVRGGRVVYNEQFF. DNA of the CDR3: TGTGCCAGCAGCTTAGTTCGGGGCGGGAGGGTGGTTTACAATGAGCAGTTCTTC.